The source of this T cell receptor (beta chain) is a study of blood T cell repertoires in COVID-19. The wider study: PBMCs, B-cell-depleted T cells, or T cells were the source of the cDNA or gDNA that made up the material.

Original processing methods: From reference gene primer amplification, estimates of nucleated cell counts were derived. Clones were sequenced by immunoSEQ multiplex PCR, and TCRdb holds only the in-frame ones, with some missing. D and trimming were read from the DNA, whereas the V and J calls and clone size are those reported in that table. Among about 140,000 clones listed, approximately 80% were seen once. The source is a man in his 70s who had recovered from COVID-19. Sequences were obtained from peripheral blood.

CDR3: CASTTGAGNTIYF. CDR3 bases: TGTGCCAGCACGACAGGGGCAGGAAACACCATATATTTT. This rearrangement joins TRBV6-5 to TRBJ1-3; TRBD1 agrees at 8 bases. The CDR3 is 13 residues long. Germline V lookup: CDR1 MNHEY, CDR2 SVGAGI. The ends lost 7 bases at V and 4 bases at J; junction bases unmatched: 3.